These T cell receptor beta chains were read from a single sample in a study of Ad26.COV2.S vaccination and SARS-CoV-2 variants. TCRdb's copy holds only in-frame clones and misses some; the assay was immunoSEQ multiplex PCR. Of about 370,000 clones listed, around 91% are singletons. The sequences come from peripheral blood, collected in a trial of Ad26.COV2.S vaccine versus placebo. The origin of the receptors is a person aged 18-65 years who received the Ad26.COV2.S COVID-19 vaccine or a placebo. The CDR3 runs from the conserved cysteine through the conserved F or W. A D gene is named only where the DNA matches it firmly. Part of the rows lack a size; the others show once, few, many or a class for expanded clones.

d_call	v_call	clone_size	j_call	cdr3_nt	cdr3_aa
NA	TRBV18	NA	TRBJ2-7	TGTGCCAGCTCACCAGGTCCCTCCTACGAGCAGTACTTC	CASSPGPSYEQYF
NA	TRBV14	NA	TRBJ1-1	TGTGCCAGCAGCCAAGATGCGGGGGGGGAGACTGAAGCTTTCTTT	CASSQDAGGETEAFF
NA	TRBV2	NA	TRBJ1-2	TGTGCCAGCAAACCGACCATTAACTATGGCTACACCTTC	CASKPTINYGYTF
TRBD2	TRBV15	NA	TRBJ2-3	TGTGCCACCACGGTAGCGGGAATGAGCGCAGATACGCAGTATTTT	CATTVAGMSADTQYF
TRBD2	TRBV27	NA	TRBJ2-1	TGTGCCAGCAGACGACGGACTAGCGGGAGGCTCTCCTACAATGAGCAGTTCTTC	CASRRRTSGRLSYNEQFF
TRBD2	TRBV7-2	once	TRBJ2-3	TGTGCCAGCAGCCCTTTGAGGCTAGCGGTTTCAGATACGCAGTATTTT	CASSPLRLAVSDTQYF
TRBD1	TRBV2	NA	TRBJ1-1	TGTGCCAGCAGTCTGGACAGGAGTACTGAAGCTTTCTTT	CASSLDRSTEAFF
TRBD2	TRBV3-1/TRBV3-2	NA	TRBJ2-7	TGTGCCAGCAGCCAAGGACACCCGGGACTAGCGGTTGTTAGCACCTACGAGCAGTACTTC	CASSQGHPGLAVVSTYEQYF
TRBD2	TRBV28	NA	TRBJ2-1	TGTGCCAGCTACCCGGGAGGGTCCTACAATGAGCAGTTCTTC	CASYPGGSYNEQFF
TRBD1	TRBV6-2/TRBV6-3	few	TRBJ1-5	TGTGCCAGCAGTTATCCGGACAGGGATAGCAATCAGCCCCAGCATTTT	CASSYPDRDSNQPQHF
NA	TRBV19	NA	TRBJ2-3	TGTGCCAGCGGACAGAGCACAGATACGCAGTATTTT	CASGQSTDTQYF
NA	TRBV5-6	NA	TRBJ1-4	TGTGCCAGCAGCTTGACAGGTGTTAATGAAAAACTGTTTTTT	CASSLTGVNEKLFF
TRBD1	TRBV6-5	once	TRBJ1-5	TGTGCCAGCAGTTATTCAGGGGGCAAGGGAGAGCCCCAGCATTTT	CASSYSGGKGEPQHF